A single sample is the source of the 5 T cell receptor beta chains below, sequenced in a study of cytomegalovirus exposure and HLA in healthy donors. Both 60 Vbeta primers and 13 Jbeta primers went into the PCR. The assay was immunoSEQ multiplex PCR, and TCRdb's table has in-frame clones only and misses some. The table shows roughly 92,000 clones, with 81% occurring only once. Sample: PBMCs. The receptor set was obtained from a woman between 65 and 79 years old in good health and CMV-seropositive.

This clone was picked up one time. This chain connects TRBV30 to TRBJ2-1; TRBD2 aligns across 8 bases. Unmatched junction bases numbered 13, after V lost 2 bases and J lost 7 bases. Germline loops: CDR1 GTSNPN, CDR2 SVGIG (reference sequence). The CDR3 covers 16 residues. CDR3 amino acids: CAWSSRFGTSLNEQFF. The CDR3, as DNA: TGTGCCTGGAGTTCCCGTTTCGGGACTAGTTTGAATGAGCAGTTCTTC.

V usage is TRBV19 and J usage is TRBJ2-1, with a tentative D call TRBD2 (8 bases). CDR1 is LNHDA, CDR2 SQIVND, per germline (reference sequence). Trimming stripped 4 bases from V and 6 bases from J, with 16 bases between. This CDR3 has 15 residues. DNA for the CDR3: TGTGCCAGTAGTAAGGGGGCGGGAGGAAGCAATGAGCAGTTCTTC. Its translation: CASSKGAGGSNEQFF.

The genes are TRBV19 and TRBJ2-3, with 7 bases aligning to TRBD2. The CDR3 sequence is 15 residues long. The J segment lost 3 bases and the V segment lost 9 bases, leaving 12 bases of the junction unmatched. CDR1 is LNHDA and CDR2 is SQIVND in the germline V gene (reference sequence). The CDR3 nucleotides are TGTGCCAGACCCCCCAGAGAACTAGCGACAGATACGCAGTATTTT. Translated, it gives CARPPRELATDTQYF.

The chain couples TRBV19 to TRBJ2-5, with 10 positions matching TRBD2. The CDR3 has 15 amino acids. Germline V gives CDR1 LNHDA, CDR2 SQIVND (reference sequence). The V and J ends lost 5 bases and 5 bases, in that order; junction bases with no gene match: 8. In DNA, the CDR3 is TGTGCCAGTAGTCTGAGCGGGAGGGCCGGTGAGACCCAGTACTTC. Protein: CASSLSGRAGETQYF.

J is TRBJ1-3 and V is TRBV6-6; 10 positions agree with TRBD1. CDR3 length: 14 amino acids. V lost 7 bases to trimming and J lost 6 bases; unmatched junction nucleotides: 6. Germline loops: CDR1 MNHNY, CDR2 SVGAGI (reference sequence). The DNA of the CDR3 is TGTGCCAGCACCGGGACAGGGGTCGAAAACACCATATATTTT. Its protein product is CASTGTGVENTIYF.